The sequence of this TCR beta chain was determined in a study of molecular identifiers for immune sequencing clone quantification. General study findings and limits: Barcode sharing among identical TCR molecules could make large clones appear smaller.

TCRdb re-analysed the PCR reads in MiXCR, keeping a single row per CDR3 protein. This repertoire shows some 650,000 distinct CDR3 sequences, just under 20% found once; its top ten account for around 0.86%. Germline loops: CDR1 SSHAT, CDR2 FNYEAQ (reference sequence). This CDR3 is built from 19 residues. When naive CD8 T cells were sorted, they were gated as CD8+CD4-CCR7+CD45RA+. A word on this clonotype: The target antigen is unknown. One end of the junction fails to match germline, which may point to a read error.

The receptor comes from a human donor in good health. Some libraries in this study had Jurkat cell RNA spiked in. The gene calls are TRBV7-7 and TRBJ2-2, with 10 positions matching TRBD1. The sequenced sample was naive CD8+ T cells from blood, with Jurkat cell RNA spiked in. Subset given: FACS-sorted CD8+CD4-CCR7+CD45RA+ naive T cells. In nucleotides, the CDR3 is TGTGCTAGCAGCTTAGGAGGGACAGGGGATTCAGCAAACACCGGGGAGCTGTTTTTT. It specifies CASSLGGTGDSANTGELFF.